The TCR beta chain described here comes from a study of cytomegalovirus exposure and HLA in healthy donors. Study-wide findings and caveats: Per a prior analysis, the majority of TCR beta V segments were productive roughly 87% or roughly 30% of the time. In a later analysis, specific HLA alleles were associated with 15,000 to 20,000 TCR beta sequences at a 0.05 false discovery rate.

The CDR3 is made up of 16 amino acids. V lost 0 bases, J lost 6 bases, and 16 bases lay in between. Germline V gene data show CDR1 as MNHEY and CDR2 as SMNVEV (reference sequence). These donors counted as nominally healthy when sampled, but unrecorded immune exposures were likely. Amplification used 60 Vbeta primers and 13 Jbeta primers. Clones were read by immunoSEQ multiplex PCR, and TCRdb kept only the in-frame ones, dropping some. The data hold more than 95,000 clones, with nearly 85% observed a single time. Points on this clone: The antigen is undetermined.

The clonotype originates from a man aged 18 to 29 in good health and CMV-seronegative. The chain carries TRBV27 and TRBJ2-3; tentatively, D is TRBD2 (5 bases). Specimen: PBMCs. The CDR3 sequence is CASSLSLAGNRDTQYF. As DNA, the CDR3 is TGTGCCAGCAGTTTATCGCTTGCGGGTAACCGCGATACGCAGTATTTT.